Listed here are 14 T cell receptor beta chains from one sample, sequenced in a study of blood T cell repertoires in COVID-19. The protocol was immunoSEQ multiplex PCR, while the TCRdb copy is restricted to in-frame clones and leaves out a portion. The sample has more than 200,000 clones; roughly nine tenths are singletons. Sequences were obtained from peripheral blood. Receptors were obtained from a young man with active or convalescent COVID-19.

The chain recombines TRBV6-6 with TRBJ2-7; 8 bases align to TRBD2. From germline, CDR1 is MNHNY and CDR2 SVGAGI (reference sequence). The CDR3 is 15 amino acids. J was trimmed by 7 bases and V by 3 bases; bases with no gene match: 11. The CDR3 protein is CASSYWGPGGREQYF. DNA for the CDR3: TGTGCCAGCAGTTATTGGGGTCCGGGAGGGAGGGAGCAGTACTTC.

This rearrangement joins TRBV28 to TRBJ2-1; 12 bases align to TRBD2. Losses at the gene ends were 5 bases for V and 8 bases for J; bases not matched to a gene: 7. Germline V gives CDR1 MDHEN, CDR2 SYDVKM. The length of the CDR3 is 15 residues. The CDR3 DNA sequence: TGTGCCAGCAGTCAACCGGGACTAGCGGGCCATGAGCAGTTCTTC. This codes for CASSQPGLAGHEQFF.

V is TRBV4-2 and J is TRBJ1-1; perhaps TRBD1 as D (5 bases). The CDR3 runs to 14 residues. Germline V gene lookup returns CDR1 LGHNA and CDR2 YNFKEQ. V was shortened by 4 bases and J by 10 bases, with 19 bases between the two germline ends. The chain's CDR3 is CASSPEMAGKGAFF. CDR3 DNA: TGTGCCAGCAGCCCAGAAATGGCAGGGAAGGGAGCTTTCTTT.

The V gene is TRBV13, the J gene TRBJ1-3; TRBD1 agrees at 7 bases. Germline trimming cut 5 bases from V and 14 bases from J; bases unmatched to any gene: 6. Germline loops: CDR1 PRHDT, CDR2 FYEKMQ (reference sequence). The CDR3 loop spans 11 amino acids. The CDR3 reads CASSLGTALYF. The CDR3 coding sequence is TGTGCCAGCAGCCTCGGGACAGCTTTATATTTT.

This clone is a singleton in its sample. The chain carries TRBV14 and TRBJ2-7, with D possibly matching TRBD2 (6 bases). Looked up from germline, CDR1 is SGHDN and CDR2 is FVKESK. The CDR3 length is 17 residues. Between the trimmed V and J ends, which lost 2 bases and 0 bases, there was a span of 17 bases. CDR3: CASSQPRRGPNSYEQYF. The CDR3 DNA reads TGTGCCAGCAGCCAACCGCGGCGGGGTCCTAACTCCTACGAGCAGTACTTC.

This clone came up once. The V gene is TRBV6-2 or TRBV6-3, the J gene TRBJ2-3, with 7 bases lining up with TRBD1. The CDR3 is 14 residues long. The germline V gene has CDR1 MNHEY and CDR2 SVGEGT. Trimming at V came to 6 bases and at J to 2 bases, leaving 5 bases not matched to a gene. CDR3 DNA sequence: TGTGCCAGCAGCCCCGGGACAGCCACAGATACGCAGTATTTT. Protein product: CASSPGTATDTQYF.

The chain links TRBV11-2 to TRBJ2-7; D is possibly TRBD1 (5 bases). CDR3 size: 14 residues. Germline-derived CDR1 and CDR2 are SGHAT and FQNNGV. The V gene lost 4 bases and the J gene lost 4 bases, with 14 bases spanning the gap. The CDR3 nucleotides read TGTGCCAGCAGCTCTCGTCCCACAGGTTACGAGCAGTACTTC. Its protein product is CASSSRPTGYEQYF.

The chain employs TRBV4-3 and TRBJ1-3, with TRBD1 matching 9 bases. The J segment lost 4 bases and the V segment lost 2 bases, leaving 9 bases of the junction unmatched. The germline CDR1 and CDR2 sequences are LGHNA and YSLEER. The CDR3 covers 17 residues. This CDR3 reads CASSQSTGGKLGNTIYF. As DNA, the CDR3 is TGCGCCAGCAGCCAATCGACAGGGGGGAAATTAGGAAACACCATATATTTT.

The rearrangement uses TRBV20-1 and TRBJ2-3, with TRBD2 matching 14 bases. V dropped 3 bases and J dropped 4; count of bases not matched to a gene: 9. The V gene's germline CDR1 is DFQATT and CDR2 SNEGSKA (reference sequence). The CDR3 contains 17 residues. CDR3 amino acids: CSASPGTSGSPADTQYF. The CDR3 bases are TGCAGTGCTAGTCCGGGGACTAGCGGGAGTCCCGCAGATACGCAGTATTTT.

V and J are TRBV29-1 and TRBJ1-5; D remains ambiguous. CDR1 and CDR2 from the germline V gene are SQVTM and ANQGSEA. The V end lost 5 bases, the J end lost 0 bases, and 8 bases lay between the germline ends. The CDR3 sequence is 13 residues long. In DNA form, the CDR3 reads TGCAGCGTTCAACATGATAGCAATCAGCCCCAGCATTTT. This sequence encodes CSVQHDSNQPQHF.

The rearrangement links TRBV7-2 to TRBJ2-7; 7 nucleotides agree with TRBD1. Per the germline V gene, CDR1 is SGHTA and CDR2 is FQGNSA. The CDR3 has 17 amino acids. Unmatched junction bases numbered 13, after V lost 5 bases and J lost 0 bases. The chain's CDR3 is CASSPFPGTAISYEQYF. As DNA, the CDR3 is TGTGCCAGCAGCCCCTTTCCCGGGACAGCGATCTCCTACGAGCAGTACTTC.

The rearrangement joins TRBV15 to TRBJ2-1, with 12 bases lining up with TRBD2. Germline V gene sequence: CDR1 LNHNV, CDR2 YYDKDF (reference sequence). J was trimmed by 4 bases and V by 5 bases; bases with no gene match: 9. The CDR3 contains 17 residues. As DNA, the CDR3 is TGTGCCACCAGCCCTCGCCTAGCGGGAGGGGGTTACAATGAGCAGTTCTTC. This encodes CATSPRLAGGGYNEQFF.

The CDR3 DNA is TGCAGCGTTGAAGCGGGACTAGCGGGGGGGCCCATTTCCCCAGAGACCCAGTACTTC. Its translation is CSVEAGLAGGPISPETQYF. This rearrangement joins TRBV29-1 to TRBJ2-5, with 16 bases aligning to TRBD2. The CDR3 is 19 residues long. Trimming at V came to 1 base and at J to 4 bases, leaving 12 bases not matched to a gene. Germline V gene data show CDR1 as SQVTM and CDR2 as ANQGSEA.

CDR3 protein: CASSSATGSLLETQYF. DNA of the CDR3: TGTGCCAGCAGCTCGGCGACAGGGAGTCTTTTGGAGACCCAGTACTTC. J is TRBJ2-5 and V is TRBV7-6; 7 bases align to TRBD1. The ends lost 4 bases at V and 5 bases at J; junction bases unmatched: 13. CDR1 SGHVS and CDR2 FNYEAQ come from the germline V gene. The CDR3 has 16 amino acids.